This TCR beta chain was captured in a study of PD-1 blockade in classical Hodgkin lymphoma. Repertoires were generated with immunoSEQ multiplex PCR, while TCRdb's copy carries only in-frame clones and drops some. Of 2,000 to 2,500 clones listed, approximately 85% are singletons. The CDR3 runs to 15 residues. The trim removed 2 bases at V and 3 bases at J, leaving 0 bases unmatched. The germline V gene encodes CDR1 SGHTA and CDR2 FQGNSA. Brentuximab vedotin exposure varied among the patients, all of whom had relapsed after autologous stem cell transplantation. This sequence joins TRBV7-2 and TRBJ2-3; 12 nucleotides align to TRBD2. The specimen comprised peripheral blood mononuclear cells (PBMCs), sampled at baseline. The receptor was isolated from a human donor with classical Hodgkin lymphoma. CDR3 in DNA: TGTGCCAGCAGCTTACTAGCGGGAGGGACAGATACGCAGTATTTT. Translation: CASSLLAGGTDTQYF.